The sequence of this T cell receptor (beta chain) was determined in a study of control samples from healthy donors and cancer patients. The CDR3 has 13 amino acids. V lost 3 bases and J lost 3, with 8 bases in between. CDR1 and CDR2 (germline): SNHLY, FYNNEI. Libraries were prepared by immunoSEQ multiplex PCR; TCRdb keeps only in-frame clonotypes and omits some of them. This table holds roughly 200,000 clones, about 89% found once. This sequence was found in a man aged 25-40 years in good health. The sequencing sample was made of blood. This sequence joins TRBV2 and TRBJ1-2; maybe TRBD1 (5 bases). The CDR3 DNA reads TGTGCCAGCAGTGATTTAGGGGACTATGGCTACACCTTC. As protein: CASSDLGDYGYTF.